Sequencing of this T cell receptor (beta chain) was carried out in a study of T cell repertoires in cytomegalovirus infection. About the study: From public TCR beta signatures came an indication of both CMV infection and matching HLA type. Overall study findings and caveats: Summed frequency of shared TCR beta families picked out CMV carriers who also had the relevant HLA. Dominant in the ex vivo response were TCR beta clonotypes restricted by HLA-C and specific for CMV.

This clonotype was seen ten or more times. Its antigen is still unknown. Each CDR3 protein is one row after TCRdb ran MiXCR on the reads. The sample consists of about 600,000 distinct CDR3 sequences, 20% to 25% of them appearing once. Germline loops: CDR1 SGHRS, CDR2 YFSETQ. The CDR3 extends over 14 amino acids. V dropped 3 bases and J dropped 5; count of bases not matched to a gene: 7. The sequence was collected from a human donor in good health (CMV status not recorded). Some clones in this sample may be carry-over from other donors' samples. The rearrangement links TRBV5-1 to TRBJ2-7, with 8 nucleotides matching TRBD1. Sequencing was done on a sample of CD8+ T cells from PBMCs. CDR3 amino acids: CASSYGQGPDEQYF. The DNA of the CDR3 is TGCGCCAGCAGCTACGGACAGGGTCCCGACGAGCAGTACTTC. Full variable domain (missing parts from reference TRBV5-1 and TRBJ2-7): KAGVTQTPRYLIKTRGQQVTLSCSPISGHRSVSWYQQTPGQGLQFLFEYFSETQRNKGNFPGRFSGRQFSNSRSEMNVSTLELGDSALYLCASSYGQGPDEQYFGPGTRLTVT.